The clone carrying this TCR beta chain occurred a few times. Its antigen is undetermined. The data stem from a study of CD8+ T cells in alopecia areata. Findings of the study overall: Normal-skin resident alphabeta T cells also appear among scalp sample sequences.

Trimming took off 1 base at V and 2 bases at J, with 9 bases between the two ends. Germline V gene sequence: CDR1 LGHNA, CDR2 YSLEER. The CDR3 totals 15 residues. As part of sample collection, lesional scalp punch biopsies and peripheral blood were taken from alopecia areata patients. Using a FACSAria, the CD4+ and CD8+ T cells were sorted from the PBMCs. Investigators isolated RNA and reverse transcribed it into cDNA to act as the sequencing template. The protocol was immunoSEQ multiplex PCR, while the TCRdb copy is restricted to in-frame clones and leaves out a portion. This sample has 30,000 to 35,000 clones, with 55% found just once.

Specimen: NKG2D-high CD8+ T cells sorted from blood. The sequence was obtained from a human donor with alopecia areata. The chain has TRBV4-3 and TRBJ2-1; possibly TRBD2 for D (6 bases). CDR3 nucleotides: TGCGCCAGCAGCCAAGGGCGGGGTGCCTACAATGAGCAGTTCTTC. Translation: CASSQGRGAYNEQFF.